This entry lists 10 T cell receptor beta chains sequenced from one sample in a study of blood T cell repertoires in COVID-19 (dated by TCRdb to the early 2020s). Library creation used the immunoSEQ multiplex PCR assay. TCRdb limited this immuneACCESS table to in-frame rearrangements with V and J called. A share of clones is missing; checked studies link under half to unresolved V genes, and the rest is unexplained. The sample profile shows 150,000 or so clones; roughly 81% of them were found once. Of the sample, under 6% falls within the top ten clones. What was sequenced was peripheral blood. The receptor source for this set is a woman aged 45-59 years with COVID-19, enrolled during active disease.

This clone showed up just once. Sequence at one end of the junction differs from germline and may be a read error. The identical CDR3 is also encoded by other nucleotide sequences in the sample. The rearrangement links TRBV6-1 to TRBJ2-3; 7 positions agree with TRBD1. The CDR3 sequence is 14 residues long. The V gene's germline CDR1 is MNHNS and CDR2 SASEGT. CDR3 amino acids: CASSEGGSTDTQYF. The CDR3 DNA follows: TGTGCCAGCAGCGAAGGGGGCAGTACAGATACGCAGTATTTT.

V gene TRBV5-1 combines with J gene TRBJ1-2, with 7 bases matching TRBD1. The CDR3 length is 14 residues. Germline values: CDR1 SGHRS, CDR2 YFSETQ. J gave up 8 bases and V 5 bases, and 12 bases lay outside the gene matches. DNA of the CDR3: TGCGCCAGCAGTCTCCCGTTGGAGGGACAGGGCTACACCTTC. It yields the protein CASSLPLEGQGYTF.

The rearrangement links TRBV5-4 to TRBJ1-6; D uncertain. The CDR3 is 14 amino acids. CDR1 and CDR2 (germline): SGHNT, YYREEE (reference sequence). V was clipped by 1 base and J by 5 bases, with 7 bases between them. For the CDR3, the DNA is TGTGCCAGCAGCTTGTGGCAGAATAATTCACCCCTCCACTTT. This translates into CASSLWQNNSPLHF.

This clone was seen just once. This chain uses TRBV28 with TRBJ2-2, with unresolved D. The germline gives CDR1 MDHEN, CDR2 SYDVKM. V lost 6 bases to trimming and J lost 1 base, with 12 bases between them. The CDR3 is 15 residues long. The chain's CDR3 is CASSPPRQNTGELFF. CDR3 sequence (DNA): TGTGCCAGCAGCCCCCCCCGACAGAACACCGGGGAGCTGTTTTTT.

This chain joins TRBV19 and TRBJ2-1; 11 bases agree with TRBD1. The CDR3 spans 15 residues. V trimming: 1 base; J trimming: 6 bases; junction bases outside the gene matches: 2. Germline CDR1 and CDR2: LNHDA and SQIVND (reference sequence). CDR3 region: CASSIGGTGGNEQFF. The CDR3, as DNA: TGTGCCAGTAGTATAGGGGGGACAGGGGGCAATGAGCAGTTCTTC.

The chain employs TRBV14 and TRBJ1-2, with a possible D match to TRBD1 (5 bases). CDR3 length: 13 residues. The V end lost 1 base, the J end lost 5 bases, and 8 bases lay between the germline ends. Per the germline V gene, CDR1 is SGHDN and CDR2 is FVKESK. This CDR3 is CASSQGGLYGYTF. In DNA, the CDR3 is TGTGCCAGCAGCCAAGGGGGCTTATATGGCTACACCTTC.

J is TRBJ2-3 and V is TRBV3-1 (or the pseudogene TRBV3-2); 12 nucleotides match TRBD2. This CDR3 region has 16 residues. CDR1 and CDR2 from the germline V gene are LGHDT and YNNKEL (reference sequence). J lost 1 base, V lost 4 bases, and 3 bases had no gene match. CDR3 nucleotides: TGTGCCAGCAGCCCTGGACTAGCGGGGCGCACAGATACGCAGTATTTT. Amino acid sequence: CASSPGLAGRTDTQYF.

The chain employs TRBV5-1 and TRBJ2-7; weak D call: TRBD2 (6 bases). The V gene lost 0 bases and the J gene lost 1 base, with 11 bases spanning the gap. The CDR3 has 15 amino acids. Germline CDR1 reads SGHRS; CDR2 reads YFSETQ. The CDR3 loop is CASSLGYGGSYEQYF. The CDR3 DNA follows: TGCGCCAGCAGCTTGGGGTACGGGGGTTCCTACGAGCAGTACTTC.

V is TRBV30 and J is TRBJ1-1; 7 bases align to TRBD1. CDR3 length: 11 amino acids. V shed 4 bases and J 4 bases; nucleotides not matched to a gene: 0. Germline V gene lookup returns CDR1 GTSNPN and CDR2 SVGIG (reference sequence). The CDR3, as DNA: TGTGCCTGGAACAGGGGCACTGAAGCTTTCTTT. Translation gives CAWNRGTEAFF.

This chain links TRBV28 with TRBJ2-3; TRBD2 agrees at 8 bases. The CDR3 covers 16 residues. CDR1 and CDR2 (germline): MDHEN, SYDVKM. V shed 4 bases and J 1 base; nucleotides not matched to a gene: 7. The CDR3 DNA sequence: TGTGCCAGCAGTTCCGGTGTAGCGGGACGCACAGATACGCAGTATTTT. Translation: CASSSGVAGRTDTQYF.